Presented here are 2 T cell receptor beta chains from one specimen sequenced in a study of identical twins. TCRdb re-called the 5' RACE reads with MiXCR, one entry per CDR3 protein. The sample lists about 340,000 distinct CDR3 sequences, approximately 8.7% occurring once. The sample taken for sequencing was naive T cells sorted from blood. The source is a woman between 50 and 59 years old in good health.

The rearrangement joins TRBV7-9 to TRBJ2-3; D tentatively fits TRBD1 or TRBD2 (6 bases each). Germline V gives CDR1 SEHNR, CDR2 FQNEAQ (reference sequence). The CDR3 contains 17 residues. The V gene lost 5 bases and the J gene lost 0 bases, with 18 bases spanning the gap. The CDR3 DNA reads TGTGCCAGCAGCCGGTTAACGGAGGGGGGTAGCACAGATACGCAGTATTTT. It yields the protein CASSRLTEGGSTDTQYF.

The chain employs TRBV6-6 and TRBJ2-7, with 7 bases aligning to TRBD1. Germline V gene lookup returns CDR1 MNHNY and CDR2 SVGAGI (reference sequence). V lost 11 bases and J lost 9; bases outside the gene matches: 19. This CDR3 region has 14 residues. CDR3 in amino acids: CAGSQGQADIGQYF. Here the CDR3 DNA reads TGTGCCGGATCCCAAGGACAGGCCGATATCGGGCAGTACTTC.